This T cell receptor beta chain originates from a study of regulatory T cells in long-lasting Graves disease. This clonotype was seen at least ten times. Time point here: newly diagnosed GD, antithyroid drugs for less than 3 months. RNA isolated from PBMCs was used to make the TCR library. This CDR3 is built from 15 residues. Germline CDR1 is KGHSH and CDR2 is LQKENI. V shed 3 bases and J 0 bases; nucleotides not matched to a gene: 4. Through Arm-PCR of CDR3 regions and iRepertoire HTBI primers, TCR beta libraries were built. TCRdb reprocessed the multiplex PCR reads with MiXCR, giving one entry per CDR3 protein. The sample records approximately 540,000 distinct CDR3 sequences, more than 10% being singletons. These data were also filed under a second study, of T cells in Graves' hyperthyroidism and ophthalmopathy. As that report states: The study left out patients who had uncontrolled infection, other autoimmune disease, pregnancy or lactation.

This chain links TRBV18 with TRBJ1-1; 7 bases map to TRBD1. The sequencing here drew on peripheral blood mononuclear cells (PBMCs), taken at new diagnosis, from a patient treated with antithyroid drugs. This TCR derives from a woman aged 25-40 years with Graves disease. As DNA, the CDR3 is TGTGCCAGCTCACCCCGGGGACAGATGAACACTGAAGCTTTCTTT. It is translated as CASSPRGQMNTEAFF. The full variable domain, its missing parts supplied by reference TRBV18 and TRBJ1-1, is NAGVMQNPRHLVRRRGQEARLRCSPMKGHSHVYWYRQLPEEGLKFMVYLQKENIIDESGMPKERFSAEFPKEGPSILRIQQVVRGDSAAYFCASSPRGQMNTEAFFGQGTRLTVV.